This T cell receptor (beta chain) was sequenced for a study of cytomegalovirus exposure and HLA in healthy donors. This CDR3 contains 14 residues. V gave up 3 bases and J gave up 4 bases; unmatched junction bases: 3. Germline V CDR1 and CDR2: SQVTM, ANQGSEA. Researchers ran the PCR with 60 Vbeta and 13 Jbeta primers. Produced via immunoSEQ multiplex PCR; TCRdb's table is partial and in-frame only. Of some 130,000 clones detected, 70% to 80% appear once; the ten largest clones hold about 2.2%. The origin of this receptor is a man aged 30 to 39 in good health and CMV-seronegative. The chain has TRBV29-1 and TRBJ1-4; 9 positions agree with TRBD1. Sample: PBMCs. The DNA of the CDR3 is TGCAGCGTTGAGGGACAGGGCGGTAATGAAAAACTGTTTTTT. Protein sequence: CSVEGQGGNEKLFF.